These 14 T cell receptor beta chains came from one sample sequenced in a study of cytomegalovirus exposure and HLA in healthy donors (dated 2017 in TCRdb). Library preparation was by the immunoSEQ multiplex PCR assay. TCRdb provides this immuneACCESS table in a form limited to in-frame rearrangements. Some clones are lacking; in checked studies, under half of them reflect an unresolved V gene, and why the rest are absent is not known. This sample holds about 360,000 clones; more than 80% were observed only once. The top ten constitute 0.83% of the sample. The sequenced sample consisted of PBMCs. These receptors came from a woman aged 18-29 years in good health and CMV-seronegative.

The chain is built from TRBV27 and TRBJ1-1, with no clear D. The CDR3 consists of 15 residues. The V gene lost 2 bases and the J gene lost 4 bases, with 14 bases spanning the gap. CDR1 and CDR2 (germline): MNHEY, SMNVEV (reference sequence). As DNA, the CDR3 is TGTGCCAGCAGTTTAGCCGGTCCGGGGAGCACTGAAGCTTTCTTT. Residues: CASSLAGPGSTEAFF.

The V and J genes are TRBV5-6 and TRBJ1-2; D is perhaps TRBD1 (5 bases). The CDR3 length is 15 residues. V dropped 0 bases and J dropped 8 bases, with 17 bases sitting between them. Germline V gives CDR1 SGHDT, CDR2 YYEEEE. In DNA form, the CDR3 reads TGTGCCAGCAGCTTGGATCAGGGAAGTGTACTGGGCTACACCTTC. It encodes CASSLDQGSVLGYTF.

The chain has TRBV6-5 and TRBJ1-4; 11 nucleotides match TRBD1. V lost 6 bases to trimming and J lost 10 bases; unmatched junction nucleotides: 7. Germline CDR1 reads MNHEY; CDR2 reads SVGAGI. The CDR3 runs 14 residues. The CDR3: CASRTGTGGAKLFF. The DNA for the CDR3 is TGTGCCAGCAGAACCGGGACAGGGGGGGCAAAACTGTTTTTT.

This rearrangement joins TRBV15 to TRBJ1-5, with a weak D call TRBD1 (5 bases). Germline CDR1 and CDR2: LNHNV and YYDKDF (reference sequence). V lost 0 bases to trimming and J lost 4 bases, with 13 bases between them. The CDR3 is made up of 16 amino acids. CDR3 coding DNA: TGTGCCACCAGCAGAGATTATTCGTACAGGAATCAGCCCCAGCATTTT. It yields the protein CATSRDYSYRNQPQHF.

The chain uses TRBV1 and TRBJ2-1; the table's TRBD2 call for D was not verified on the DNA. TRBV1 is marked as a pseudogene. This CDR3 contains 19 residues. CDR3 protein: CTSSLTIAGGPFSLNEQFF. The CDR3 DNA reads as TGCACCAGCAGCCTTACTATAGCGGGAGGCCCCTTCTCTCTCAATGAGCAGTTCTTC.

The DNA of the CDR3 is TGCGCCAGCAGTCCCCGACAGGCAGATACGCAGTATTTT. Residues: CASSPRQADTQYF. The chain joins TRBV10-1 to TRBJ2-3, with a weak D call TRBD1 (6 bases). This CDR3 has 13 amino acids. Germline V gene sequence: CDR1 WNHNN, CDR2 SYGVQD (reference sequence). The V and J ends lost 5 bases and 4 bases respectively, with 10 bases between them.

The rearrangement links TRBV19 to TRBJ2-1, with D possibly matching TRBD2 (6 bases). Germline lookup yields CDR1 LNHDA and CDR2 SQIVND (reference sequence). CDR3 length: 14 residues. Trimming took off 4 bases at V and 7 bases at J, with 14 bases between the two ends. CDR3 protein: CASSNTPGGNEQFF. In DNA, the CDR3 is TGTGCCAGTAGTAATACACCCGGAGGGAATGAGCAGTTCTTC.

The gene calls are TRBV7-3 and TRBJ2-1; 7 bases line up with TRBD1. CDR1 is SGHTA and CDR2 is FQGTGA in the germline V gene. The junction had 10 bases not matched to a gene; V was cut back by 5 bases and J by 0 bases. This CDR3 spans 17 amino acids. Here the CDR3 reads CASSPRQGQRSYNEQFF. The CDR3 nucleotides read TGTGCCAGCAGCCCACGACAGGGACAGCGCTCCTACAATGAGCAGTTCTTC.

The chain carries TRBV10-2 and TRBJ2-3, with 7 bases fitting TRBD2. This CDR3 has 15 residues. Germline lookup yields CDR1 WSHSY and CDR2 SAAADI. With V trimmed by 4 bases and J by 3 bases, 7 bases remained unmatched. The CDR3 DNA follows: TGCGCCAGCAGTGGGGCGGGAGTCATTACAGATACGCAGTATTTT. Amino acid sequence: CASSGAGVITDTQYF.

The chain joins TRBV14 to TRBJ2-2; 15 nucleotides agree with TRBD2. Germline trimming cut 4 bases from V and 6 bases from J; bases unmatched to any gene: 3. Germline CDR1 and CDR2: SGHDN and FVKESK. This CDR3 has 16 amino acids. CDR3 loop: CASSPGLAGGAGELFF. The DNA for the CDR3 is TGTGCCAGCAGCCCCGGACTAGCGGGAGGGGCCGGGGAGCTGTTTTTT.

This clone was counted once. CDR3: CASSQESSSLATTQYF. CDR3 bases: TGTGCCAGCAGCCAAGAATCTAGCAGCCTGGCAACTACGCAGTATTTT. The rearrangement uses TRBV4-2 and TRBJ2-3, with a possible D match to TRBD2 (5 bases). The length of the CDR3 is 16 residues. The V end was cut by 0 bases, the J end by 8 bases, with 18 bases between. CDR1 is LGHNA, CDR2 YNFKEQ, per germline.

This rearrangement joins TRBV27 to TRBJ2-5; 9 positions match TRBD2. Looked up from germline, CDR1 is MNHEY and CDR2 is SMNVEV (reference sequence). This CDR3 has 16 amino acids. With 8 bases clipped from V and 3 bases from J, the junction kept 13 bases outside the gene matches. The CDR3 reads CASGPATSGLKETQYF. The CDR3 region has the DNA TGTGCCAGCGGGCCAGCGACTAGCGGATTAAAAGAGACCCAGTACTTC.

This chain joins TRBV27 and TRBJ1-1; 9 nucleotides align to TRBD1. Germline V gives CDR1 MNHEY, CDR2 SMNVEV (reference sequence). With 2 bases clipped from V and 4 bases from J, the junction kept 5 bases outside the gene matches. The CDR3 sequence is 15 residues long. The CDR3 DNA sequence: TGTGCCAGCAGTTTAGGGGTGGGACAGGGCACTGAAGCTTTCTTT. Encoded protein: CASSLGVGQGTEAFF.

V and J are TRBV7-9 and TRBJ1-6, with 9 bases that match TRBD1. Germline V gene sequence: CDR1 SEHNR, CDR2 FQNEAQ (reference sequence). The V and J ends lost 5 bases and 14 bases, in that order; junction bases with no gene match: 16. The CDR3 has 16 residues. This chain's CDR3 is CASSHSPTGGRMTLHF. The DNA for the CDR3 is TGTGCCAGCAGCCACAGCCCCACAGGGGGCAGGATGACCCTCCACTTT.